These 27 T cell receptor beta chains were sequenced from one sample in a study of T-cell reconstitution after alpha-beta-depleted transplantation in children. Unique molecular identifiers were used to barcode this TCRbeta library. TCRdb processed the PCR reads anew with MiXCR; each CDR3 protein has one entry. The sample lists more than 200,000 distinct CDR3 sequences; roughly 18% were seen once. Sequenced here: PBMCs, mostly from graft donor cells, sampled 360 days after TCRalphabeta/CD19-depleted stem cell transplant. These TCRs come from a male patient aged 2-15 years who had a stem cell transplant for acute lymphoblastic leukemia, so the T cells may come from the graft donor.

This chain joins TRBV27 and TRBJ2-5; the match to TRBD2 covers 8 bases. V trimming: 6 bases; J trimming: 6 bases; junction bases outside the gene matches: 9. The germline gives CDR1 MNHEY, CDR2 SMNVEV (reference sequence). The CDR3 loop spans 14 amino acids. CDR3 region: CASSHRRGAKTQYF. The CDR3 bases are TGTGCCAGCAGCCATAGGCGGGGGGCGAAGACCCAGTACTTC.

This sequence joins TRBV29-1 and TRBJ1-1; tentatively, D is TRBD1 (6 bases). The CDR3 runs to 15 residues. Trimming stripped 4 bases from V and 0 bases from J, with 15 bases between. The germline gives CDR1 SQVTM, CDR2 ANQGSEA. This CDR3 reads CSVAPRQDMNTEAFF. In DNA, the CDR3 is TGCAGCGTTGCGCCTCGACAGGACATGAACACTGAAGCTTTCTTT.

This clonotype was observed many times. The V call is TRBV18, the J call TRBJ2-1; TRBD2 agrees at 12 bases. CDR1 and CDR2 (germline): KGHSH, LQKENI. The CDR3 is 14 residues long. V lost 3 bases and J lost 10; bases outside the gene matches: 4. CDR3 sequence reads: CASSPGLAGLEQFF. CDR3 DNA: TGTGCCAGCTCACCCGGACTAGCGGGATTGGAGCAGTTCTTC.

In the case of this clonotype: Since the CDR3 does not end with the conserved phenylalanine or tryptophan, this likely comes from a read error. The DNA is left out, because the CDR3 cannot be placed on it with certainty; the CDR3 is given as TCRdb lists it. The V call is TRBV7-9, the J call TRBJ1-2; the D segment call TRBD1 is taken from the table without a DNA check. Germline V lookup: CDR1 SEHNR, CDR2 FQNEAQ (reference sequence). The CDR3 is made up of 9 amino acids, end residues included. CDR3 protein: CASSSGTGC.

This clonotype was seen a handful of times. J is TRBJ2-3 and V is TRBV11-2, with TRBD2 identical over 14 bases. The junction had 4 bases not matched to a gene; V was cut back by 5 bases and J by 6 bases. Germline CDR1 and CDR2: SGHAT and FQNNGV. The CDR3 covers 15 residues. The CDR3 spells CASSRLAGGFDTQYF. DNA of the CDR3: TGTGCCAGCAGCCGACTAGCGGGGGGGTTTGATACGCAGTATTTT.

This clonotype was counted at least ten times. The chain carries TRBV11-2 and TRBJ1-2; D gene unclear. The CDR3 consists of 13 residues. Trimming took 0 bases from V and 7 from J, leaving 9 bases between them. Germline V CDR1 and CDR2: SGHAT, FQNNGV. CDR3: CASSLDAPRGYTF. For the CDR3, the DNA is TGTGCCAGCAGCTTAGATGCCCCCCGTGGCTACACCTTC.

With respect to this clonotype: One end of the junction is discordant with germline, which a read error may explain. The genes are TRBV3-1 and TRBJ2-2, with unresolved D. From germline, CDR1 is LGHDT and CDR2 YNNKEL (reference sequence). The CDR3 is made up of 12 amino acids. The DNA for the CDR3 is TGTGCCAGCACCCAAAACACCGGGGAGCTGTTTTTT. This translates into CASTQNTGELFF.

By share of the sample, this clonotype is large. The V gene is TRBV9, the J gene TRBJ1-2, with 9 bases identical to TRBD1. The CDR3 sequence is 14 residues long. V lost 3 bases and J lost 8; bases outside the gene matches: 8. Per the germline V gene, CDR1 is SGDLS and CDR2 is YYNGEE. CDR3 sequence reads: CASSATGGAGGYTF. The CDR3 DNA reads TGTGCCAGCAGCGCAACAGGGGGCGCAGGCGGCTACACCTTC.

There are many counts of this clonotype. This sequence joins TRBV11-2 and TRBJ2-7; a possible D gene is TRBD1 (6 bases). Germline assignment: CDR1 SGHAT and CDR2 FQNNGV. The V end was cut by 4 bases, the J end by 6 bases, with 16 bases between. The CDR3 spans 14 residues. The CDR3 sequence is CASSSDRTLGEQYF. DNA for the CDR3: TGTGCCAGCAGCTCAGACAGGACTTTGGGCGAGCAGTACTTC. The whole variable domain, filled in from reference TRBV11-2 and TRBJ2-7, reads EAGVAQSPRYKIIEKRQSVAFWCNPISGHATLYWYQQILGQGPKLLIQFQNNGVVDDSQLPKDRFSAERLKGVDSTLKIQPAKLEDSAVYLCASSSDRTLGEQYFGPGTRLTVT.

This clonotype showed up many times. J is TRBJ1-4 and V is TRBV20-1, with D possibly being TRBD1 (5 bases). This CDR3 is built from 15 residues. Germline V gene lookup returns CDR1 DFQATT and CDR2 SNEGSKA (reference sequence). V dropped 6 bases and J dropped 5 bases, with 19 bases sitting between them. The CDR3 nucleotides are TGCAGTGCCCCCGGTCCTACAGGACTAAATGAAAAACTGTTTTTT. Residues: CSAPGPTGLNEKLFF.

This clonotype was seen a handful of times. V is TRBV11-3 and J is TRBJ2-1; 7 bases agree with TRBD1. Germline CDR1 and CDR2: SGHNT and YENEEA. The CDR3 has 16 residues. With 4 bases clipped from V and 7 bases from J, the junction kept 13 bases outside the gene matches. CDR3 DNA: TGTGCCAGCAGCTCCTTAGGACAGGTGCCGGGGAATGAGCAGTTCTTC. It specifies CASSSLGQVPGNEQFF.

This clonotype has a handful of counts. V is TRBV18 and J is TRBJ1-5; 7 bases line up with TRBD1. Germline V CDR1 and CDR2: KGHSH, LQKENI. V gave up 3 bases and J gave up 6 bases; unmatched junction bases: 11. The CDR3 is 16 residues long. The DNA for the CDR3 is TGTGCCAGCTCACCTAATCCGGGACAGATGCTTCAGCCCCAGCATTTT. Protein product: CASSPNPGQMLQPQHF.

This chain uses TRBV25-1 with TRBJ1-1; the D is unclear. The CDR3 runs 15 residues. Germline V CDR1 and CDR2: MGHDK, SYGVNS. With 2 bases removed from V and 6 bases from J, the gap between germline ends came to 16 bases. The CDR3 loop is CASSEVAGQKPEAFF. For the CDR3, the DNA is TGTGCCAGCAGTGAAGTGGCAGGCCAGAAACCTGAAGCTTTCTTT.

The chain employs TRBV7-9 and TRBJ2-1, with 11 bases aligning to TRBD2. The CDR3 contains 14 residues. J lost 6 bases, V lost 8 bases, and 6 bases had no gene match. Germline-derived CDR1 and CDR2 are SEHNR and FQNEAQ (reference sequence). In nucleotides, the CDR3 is TGTGCCAGCGTACTAGCGGGGGTCTTCAATGAGCAGTTCTTC. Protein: CASVLAGVFNEQFF.

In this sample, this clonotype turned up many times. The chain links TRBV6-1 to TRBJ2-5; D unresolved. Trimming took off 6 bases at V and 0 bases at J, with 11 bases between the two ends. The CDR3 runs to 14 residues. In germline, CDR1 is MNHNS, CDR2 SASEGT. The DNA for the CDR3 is TGTGCCAGCAGACGCGACTTGTACCAAGAGACCCAGTACTTC. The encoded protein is CASRRDLYQETQYF.

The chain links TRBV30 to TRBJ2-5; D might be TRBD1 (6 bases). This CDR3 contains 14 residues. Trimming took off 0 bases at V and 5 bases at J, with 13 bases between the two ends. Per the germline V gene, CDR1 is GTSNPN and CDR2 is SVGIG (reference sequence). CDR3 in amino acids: CAWSVLVGGETQYF. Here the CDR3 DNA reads TGTGCCTGGAGTGTACTAGTAGGGGGTGAGACCCAGTACTTC.

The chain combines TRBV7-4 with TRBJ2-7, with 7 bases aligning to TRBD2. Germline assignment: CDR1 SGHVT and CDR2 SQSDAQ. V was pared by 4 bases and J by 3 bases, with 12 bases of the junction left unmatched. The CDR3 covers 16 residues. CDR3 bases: TGTGCCAGCAGCTCAGCGGGGCCTTTAAGGGACTACGAGCAGTACTTC. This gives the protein CASSSAGPLRDYEQYF.

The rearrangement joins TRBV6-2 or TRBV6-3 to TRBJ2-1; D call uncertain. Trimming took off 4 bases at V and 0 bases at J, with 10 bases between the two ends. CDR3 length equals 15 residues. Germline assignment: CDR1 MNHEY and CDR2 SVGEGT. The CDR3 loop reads CASSFVSRSYNEQFF. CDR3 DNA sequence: TGTGCCAGCAGTTTTGTCTCGCGCTCCTACAATGAGCAGTTCTTC.

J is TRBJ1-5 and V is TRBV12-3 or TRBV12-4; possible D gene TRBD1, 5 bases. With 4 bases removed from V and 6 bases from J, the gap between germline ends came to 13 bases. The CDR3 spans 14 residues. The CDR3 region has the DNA TGTGCCAGCAGTTCAGAGGGGAGGGGTCAGCCCCAGCATTTT. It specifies CASSSEGRGQPQHF.

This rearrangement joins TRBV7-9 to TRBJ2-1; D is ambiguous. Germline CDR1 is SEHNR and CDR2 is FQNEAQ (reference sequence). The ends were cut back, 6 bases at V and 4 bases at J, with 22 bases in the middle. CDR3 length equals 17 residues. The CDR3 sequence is CASSLVSGPVRYNEQFF. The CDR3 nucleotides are TGTGCCAGCAGTCTAGTATCAGGTCCAGTACGATACAATGAGCAGTTCTTC.

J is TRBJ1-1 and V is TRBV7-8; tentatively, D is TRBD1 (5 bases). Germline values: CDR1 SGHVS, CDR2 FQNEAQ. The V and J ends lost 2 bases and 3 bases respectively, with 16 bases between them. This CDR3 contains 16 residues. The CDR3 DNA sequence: TGTGCCAGCAGCTTAAAATGGGGCCGGGTGCACACTGAAGCTTTCTTT. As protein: CASSLKWGRVHTEAFF. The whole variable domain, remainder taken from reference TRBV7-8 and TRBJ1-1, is GAGVSQSPRYKVAKRGQDVALRCDPISGHVSLFWYQQALGQGPEFLTYFQNEAQLDKSGLPSDRFFAERPEGSVSTLKIQRTQQEDSAVYLCASSLKWGRVHTEAFFGQGTRLTVV.

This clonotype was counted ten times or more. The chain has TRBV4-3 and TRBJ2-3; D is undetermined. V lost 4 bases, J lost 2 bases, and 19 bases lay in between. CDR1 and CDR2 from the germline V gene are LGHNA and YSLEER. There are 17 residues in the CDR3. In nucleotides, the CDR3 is TGCGCCAGCAGCCCCTTGACCTGGGAAGAGGCCACAGATACGCAGTATTTT. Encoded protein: CASSPLTWEEATDTQYF.

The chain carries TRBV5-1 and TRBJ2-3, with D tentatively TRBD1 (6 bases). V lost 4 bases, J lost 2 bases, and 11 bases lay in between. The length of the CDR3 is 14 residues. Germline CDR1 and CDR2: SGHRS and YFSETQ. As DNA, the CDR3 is TGCGCCAGCAGCCTAACAGGGTTCACAGATACGCAGTATTTT. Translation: CASSLTGFTDTQYF.

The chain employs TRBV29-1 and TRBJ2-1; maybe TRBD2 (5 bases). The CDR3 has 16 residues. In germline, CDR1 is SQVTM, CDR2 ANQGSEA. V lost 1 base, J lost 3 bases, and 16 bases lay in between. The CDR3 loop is CSVEGIPGKNYNEQFF. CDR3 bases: TGCAGCGTTGAAGGTATACCGGGAAAAAACTACAATGAGCAGTTCTTC.

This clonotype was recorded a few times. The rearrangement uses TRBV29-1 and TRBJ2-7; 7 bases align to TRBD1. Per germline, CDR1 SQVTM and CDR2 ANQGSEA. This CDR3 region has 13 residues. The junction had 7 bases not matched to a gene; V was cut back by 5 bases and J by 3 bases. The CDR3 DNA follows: TGCAGCGTTTCCCCCACAGGGGACTACGAGCAGTACTTC. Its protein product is CSVSPTGDYEQYF.

The CDR3 nucleotides are TGTGCCAGCAGCCAAGCGCGGACTAGGATCTCTGATACGCAGTATTTT. Translation: CASSQARTRISDTQYF. This rearrangement joins TRBV3-1 to TRBJ2-3, with 7 bases identical to TRBD2. This CDR3 is 16 amino acids long. In germline, CDR1 is LGHDT, CDR2 YNNKEL (reference sequence). The trim removed 1 base at V and 6 bases at J, leaving 10 bases unmatched.

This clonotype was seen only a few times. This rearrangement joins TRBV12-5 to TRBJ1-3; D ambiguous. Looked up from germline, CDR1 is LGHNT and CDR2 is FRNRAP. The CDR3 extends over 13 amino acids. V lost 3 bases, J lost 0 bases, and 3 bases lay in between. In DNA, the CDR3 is TGTGCTAGTGGTTTTAACTCTGGAAACACCATATATTTT. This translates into CASGFNSGNTIYF. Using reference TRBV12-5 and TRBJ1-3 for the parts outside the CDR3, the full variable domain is DARVTQTPRHKVTEMGQEVTMRCQPILGHNTVFWYRQTMMQGLELLAYFRNRAPLDDSGMPKDRFSAEMPDATLATLKIQPSEPRDSAVYFCASGFNSGNTIYFGEGSWLTVV.